This TCR beta chain was recorded in a study of shared clonotypes between healthy human individuals. A word on this clone: The antigen is undetermined. Other DNA sequences in this specimen translate into the identical CDR3.

Libraries were prepared by immunoSEQ multiplex PCR; TCRdb keeps only in-frame clonotypes and omits some of them. The sample consists of approximately 980,000 clones, over 75% of them appearing once. Study results and limitations: Incomplete sequencing of sorted subsets was indicated by rarefaction despite large depth.

Every contributor of samples was a Caucasian grown-up residing in Nashville, Tennessee. Germline CDR1 is GTSNPN and CDR2 is SVGIG (reference sequence). The length of the CDR3 is 11 residues. Deletions cut 3 bases from V and 5 bases from J, with 7 bases between. The clonotype comes from a man between 18 and 35 years old in good health. V and J are TRBV30 and TRBJ1-1, with D possibly TRBD1 on 5 matching bases. What was sequenced was memory CD4+ T cells sorted from blood. Described subset: CD45RA-negative fraction. The CDR3 region is CAWSPGTEAFF. CDR3 nucleotides: TGTGCCTGGAGCCCAGGGACTGAAGCTTTCTTT.